A single sample is the source of the 27 T cell receptor beta chains below, sequenced in a study of cytomegalovirus exposure and HLA in healthy donors. This PCR relied on a set of 60 Vbeta primers and 13 Jbeta primers. Here immunoSEQ multiplex PCR was the method, and the copy in TCRdb shows in-frame clones only, minus some. Of about 150,000 clones listed, approximately 80% are singletons. Sequenced sample: PBMCs. Receptors originate from a man aged 25 to 45 in good health and CMV-seropositive.

This clone was detected a few times. The chain has TRBV27 and TRBJ2-5, with 10 bases matching TRBD1. With the DNA end fitting TRBJ2-7 better, the J assignment may be wrong. This CDR3 contains 15 residues. CDR1 and CDR2 from the germline V gene are MNHEY and SMNVEV (reference sequence). The chain's CDR3 is CASSQTGGRVYEQYF. The CDR3 nucleotides read TGTGCCAGCAGTCAGACAGGGGGCAGGGTATACGAGCAGTACTTC.

The CDR3 sequence is CAISEDRGGIYSYEQYF. The DNA for the CDR3 is TGTGCCATCAGTGAGGACAGGGGAGGGATATACTCCTACGAGCAGTACTTC. This chain joins TRBV10-3 and TRBJ2-7; D might be TRBD1 (8 bases). The CDR3 extends over 17 amino acids. Trimming pared 2 bases from V and 0 bases from J, leaving 17 bases between. Germline lookup yields CDR1 ENHRY and CDR2 SYGVKD.

The rearrangement uses TRBV10-2 and TRBJ1-5, with 9 positions matching TRBD1. CDR3 length: 14 amino acids. Germline V gene sequence: CDR1 WSHSY, CDR2 SAAADI. With V trimmed by 6 bases and J by 6 bases, 6 bases remained unmatched. This CDR3 reads CASRGTGLGQPQHF. The CDR3 nucleotides read TGCGCCAGCAGGGGGACAGGGTTGGGTCAGCCCCAGCATTTT.

This clone has just one count. V and J are TRBV9 and TRBJ1-1; TRBD1 matches 9 bases. Per germline, CDR1 SGDLS and CDR2 YYNGEE. This CDR3 spans 14 amino acids. V gave up 0 bases and J gave up 11 bases; unmatched junction bases: 8. The CDR3 DNA reads as TGTGCCAGCAGCGTAGAAGGGACAGGGTTTTGGGCTTTCTTT. Amino acid sequence: CASSVEGTGFWAFF.

This clone has just a few counts. V is TRBV7-9 and J is TRBJ1-4; D is ambiguous. Trimming left V 2 bases short and J 5 bases short, with 12 bases between. The CDR3 is made up of 15 amino acids. Germline assignment: CDR1 SEHNR and CDR2 FQNEAQ (reference sequence). The CDR3 spells CASSLSLGGNEKLFF. The CDR3 bases are TGTGCCAGCAGCTTATCGCTGGGAGGGAATGAAAAACTGTTTTTT. The full variable domain, with the rest looked up from reference TRBV7-9 and TRBJ1-4, is DTGVSQNPRHKITKRGQNVTFRCDPISEHNRLYWYRQTLGQGPEFLTYFQNEAQLEKSRLLSDRFSAERPKGSFSTLEIQRTEQGDSAMYLCASSLSLGGNEKLFFGSGTQLSVL.

The chain combines TRBV5-1 with TRBJ2-3, with D tentatively TRBD2 (5 bases). The CDR3 consists of 14 residues. Trimming removed 1 base at V and 1 base at J, with 7 bases between. From germline, CDR1 is SGHRS and CDR2 YFSETQ. The CDR3 DNA follows: TGCGCCAGCAGCTTGATTAGCGGCACAGATACGCAGTATTTT. Amino acids: CASSLISGTDTQYF.

The V gene is TRBV6-5, the J gene TRBJ2-3, with 7 nucleotides matching TRBD1. Germline CDR1 reads MNHEY; CDR2 reads SVGAGI. The CDR3 sequence is 14 residues long. V lost 4 bases, J lost 6 bases, and 7 bases stayed unmatched. CDR3 bases: TGTGCCAGCAGTTTTACAGGGGCTTCCGATACGCAGTATTTT. As protein: CASSFTGASDTQYF.

The chain uses TRBV27 and TRBJ1-2, with 7 bases fitting TRBD1. This CDR3 contains 14 residues. The trim removed 9 bases at V and 4 bases at J, leaving 11 bases unmatched. Germline loops: CDR1 MNHEY, CDR2 SMNVEV (reference sequence). This CDR3 is CASSGTVGPYGYTF. Here the CDR3 DNA reads TGTGCCAGTTCCGGGACAGTGGGACCCTATGGCTACACCTTC.

This rearrangement joins TRBV5-1 to TRBJ2-1; 7 nucleotides align to TRBD1. Per the germline V gene, CDR1 is SGHRS and CDR2 is YFSETQ. This CDR3 has 15 residues. J lost 6 bases, V lost 0 bases, and 6 bases had no gene match. CDR3 nucleotides: TGCGCCAGCAGCTTGGATCCGGACAGGTCCAATGAGCAGTTCTTC. Translating gives CASSLDPDRSNEQFF.

This chain links TRBV28 with TRBJ2-2, with 7 bases lining up with TRBD2. V shed 6 bases, J shed 6 bases, and the junction held 4 bases outside the gene matches. Germline values: CDR1 MDHEN, CDR2 SYDVKM. The CDR3 runs 13 residues. The CDR3 DNA follows: TGTGCCAGCAGAACTACTAGCGCCGGGGAGCTGTTTTTT. Amino acid sequence: CASRTTSAGELFF. Filled out from reference TRBV28 and TRBJ2-2, the complete variable domain reads DVKVTQSSRYLVKRTGEKVFLECVQDMDHENMFWYRQDPGLGLRLIYFSYDVKMKEKGDIPEGYSVSREKKERFSLILESASTNQTSMYLCASRTTSAGELFFGEGSRLTVL.

This chain links TRBV30 with TRBJ2-2; no definite D call. This CDR3 region has 16 residues. Germline V gene sequence: CDR1 GTSNPN, CDR2 SVGIG (reference sequence). V lost 0 bases and J lost 1, with 12 bases in between. CDR3 region: CAWSVSNELNTGELFF. CDR3 DNA sequence: TGTGCCTGGAGTGTAAGTAACGAGTTGAACACCGGGGAGCTGTTTTTT.

The chain uses TRBV4-2 and TRBJ2-3; D is ambiguous. The CDR3 is 14 residues long. The germline V and J ends were trimmed by 0 bases and 1 base, with 5 bases remaining between them. Germline lookup yields CDR1 LGHNA and CDR2 YNFKEQ. CDR3 amino acids: CASSQDPGTDTQYF. DNA of the CDR3: TGTGCCAGCAGCCAAGATCCTGGCACAGATACGCAGTATTTT.

This rearrangement joins TRBV29-1 to TRBJ2-5; 8 nucleotides line up with TRBD1. This CDR3 is built from 15 residues. Germline V CDR1 and CDR2: SQVTM, ANQGSEA. The trim removed 5 bases at V and 1 base at J, leaving 9 bases unmatched. CDR3 region: CSVRSLQGGQETQYF. As DNA, the CDR3 is TGCAGCGTTCGGTCTCTACAGGGGGGCCAAGAGACCCAGTACTTC.

The gene calls are TRBV9 and TRBJ2-1; D possibly corresponds to TRBD2 (5 bases). CDR1 SGDLS and CDR2 YYNGEE come from the germline V gene. The germline V and J ends were trimmed by 0 bases and 7 bases, with 8 bases remaining between them. The CDR3 is 13 amino acids. The CDR3 DNA is TGTGCCAGCAGCGTAGATCGGAGGAATGAGCAGTTCTTC. The encoded protein is CASSVDRRNEQFF.

The genes are TRBV19 and TRBJ1-1; no clear D gene. V lost 5 bases and J lost 5, with 30 bases in between. Germline V lookup: CDR1 LNHDA, CDR2 SQIVND (reference sequence). The CDR3 is made up of 19 amino acids. CDR3 sequence: CASSLMTARTRRYRTEAFF. DNA for the CDR3: TGTGCCAGTAGTTTAATGACTGCCCGCACGCGACGATACCGTACTGAAGCTTTCTTT.

The rearrangement links TRBV6-1 to TRBJ2-1; TRBD2 matches at 10 bases. The germline V gene has CDR1 MNHNS and CDR2 SASEGT. The CDR3 sequence is 15 residues long. V lost 8 bases and J lost 6; bases outside the gene matches: 10. The DNA of the CDR3 is TGTGCCAGCCGAAAGGGAACTAGCGGGATCAATGAGCAGTTCTTC. Encoded protein: CASRKGTSGINEQFF.

This rearrangement joins TRBV19 to TRBJ2-1; D unresolved. V lost 3 bases and J lost 0, with 9 bases in between. Germline CDR1 is LNHDA and CDR2 is SQIVND (reference sequence). This CDR3 spans 15 amino acids. The CDR3 here is CASSIELHSYNEQFF. The CDR3 DNA reads as TGTGCCAGTAGTATTGAACTTCACTCCTACAATGAGCAGTTCTTC.

The rearrangement uses TRBV28 and TRBJ2-2; unclear D gene. Germline V gives CDR1 MDHEN, CDR2 SYDVKM. The CDR3 sequence is 11 residues long. Trimming stripped 5 bases from V and 5 bases from J, with 3 bases between. The CDR3: CASSLTGELFF. DNA of the CDR3: TGTGCCAGCAGTCTTACCGGGGAGCTGTTTTTT.

The chain carries TRBV10-3 and TRBJ2-2, with TRBD1 matching over 7 bases. V lost 6 bases and J lost 0; bases outside the gene matches: 10. This CDR3 spans 17 amino acids. The germline CDR1 and CDR2 sequences are ENHRY and SYGVKD. CDR3 protein: CAISLRDREANTGELFF. The CDR3 nucleotides are TGTGCCATCAGCCTCCGGGACAGAGAAGCGAACACCGGGGAGCTGTTTTTT.

The chain couples TRBV28 to TRBJ2-5; TRBD1 might be the D (6 bases). Germline V lookup: CDR1 MDHEN, CDR2 SYDVKM. The V end lost 3 bases, the J end lost 0 bases, and 17 bases lay between the germline ends. The CDR3 is 17 amino acids. The chain's CDR3 is CASSFPRQGLDQETQYF. The CDR3 region has the DNA TGTGCCAGCAGTTTCCCCCGGCAGGGGTTAGACCAAGAGACCCAGTACTTC.

This chain joins TRBV2 and TRBJ2-1; D may be TRBD1 (6 bases). The CDR3 totals 15 residues. Germline values: CDR1 SNHLY, CDR2 FYNNEI. V was shortened by 2 bases and J by 4 bases, with 12 bases between the two germline ends. The CDR3 DNA is TGTGCCAGCAGTGAAAAGGGGGTATCATACAATGAGCAGTTCTTC. Translation: CASSEKGVSYNEQFF. The variable domain in full, completed from reference TRBV2 and TRBJ2-1, reads EPEVTQTPSHQVTQMGQEVILRCVPISNHLYFYWYRQILGQKVEFLVSFYNNEISEKSEIFDDQFSVERPDGSNFTLKIRSTKLEDSAMYFCASSEKGVSYNEQFFGPGTRLTVL.

This clone was counted a single time. The J gene is TRBJ1-4, the V gene TRBV7-2, with TRBD1 matching 9 bases. Germline loops: CDR1 SGHTA, CDR2 FQGNSA. Unmatched junction bases numbered 8, after V lost 5 bases and J lost 7 bases. The CDR3 is made up of 15 amino acids. The CDR3 DNA sequence: TGTGCCAGCAGCCCAACCGGGACAGGGTTTGAAAAACTGTTTTTT. This translates into CASSPTGTGFEKLFF.

The sample holds a few counts of this clone. The V call is TRBV19, the J call TRBJ2-3; D is perhaps TRBD2 (5 bases). Trimming left V 3 bases short and J 0 bases short, with 7 bases between. The germline V gene encodes CDR1 LNHDA and CDR2 SQIVND (reference sequence). CDR3 length equals 14 residues. DNA of the CDR3: TGTGCCAGTAGTATCGGACTGAGCACAGATACGCAGTATTTT. It specifies CASSIGLSTDTQYF.

The chain employs TRBV6-1 and TRBJ2-7, with 13 bases identical to TRBD2. The ends lost 4 bases at V and 5 bases at J; junction bases unmatched: 8. CDR1 is MNHNS and CDR2 is SASEGT in the germline V gene. CDR3 length equals 16 residues. CDR3 sequence reads: CASSVPLAGGPHEQYF. DNA of the CDR3: TGTGCCAGCAGTGTCCCACTAGCGGGAGGGCCCCACGAGCAGTACTTC.

Regarding this clone: The same CDR3 arises from other DNA sequences in this sample as well. The chain couples TRBV7-3 to TRBJ2-7; TRBD2 might be the D (7 bases). The CDR3 is 13 amino acids. Trimming removed 5 bases from V and 4 bases from J, with 12 bases in between. The germline V gene has CDR1 SGHTA and CDR2 FQGTGA. The CDR3 sequence: CASSLGGGYEQYF. CDR3 DNA sequence: TGTGCCAGCAGCCTGGGAGGGGGATACGAGCAGTACTTC.

There are a few counts of this clone. The chain links TRBV9 to TRBJ1-5; the match to TRBD1 covers 8 bases. The V and J ends lost 0 bases and 0 bases, in that order; junction bases with no gene match: 26. The CDR3 sequence is 24 residues long. Looked up from germline, CDR1 is SGDLS and CDR2 is YYNGEE. The CDR3 bases are TGTGCCAGCAGCGTAGTCTTTCTGACTTACTCGGGGTACAGGGGGGGGTATAGCAATCAGCCCCAGCATTTT. Amino acids: CASSVVFLTYSGYRGGYSNQPQHF.

This clone appeared a single time. Other DNA sequences in this sample translate to the same CDR3. The chain recombines TRBV6-1 with TRBJ1-4; TRBD1 is a possible D gene (5 bases). This CDR3 contains 18 residues. V was shortened by 0 bases and J by 8 bases, with 22 bases between the two germline ends. The germline gives CDR1 MNHNS, CDR2 SASEGT. The CDR3 region is CASSEAAARRNKGEKLFF. The CDR3 coding sequence is TGTGCCAGCAGTGAAGCAGCCGCGAGACGGAATAAGGGGGAAAAACTGTTTTTT.